This T cell receptor beta chain was obtained from a study of cytomegalovirus exposure and HLA in healthy donors. Germline V gene sequence: CDR1 SNHLY, CDR2 FYNNEI. Trimming took off 2 bases at V and 4 bases at J, with 9 bases between the two ends. The CDR3 is 14 amino acids. Primers included in the PCR were 60 Vbeta and 13 Jbeta primers. Generated by immunoSEQ multiplex PCR, the TCRdb table keeps only in-frame clones and is missing some. This table has 90,000 to 140,000 clones, less than 85% appearing once. This chain connects TRBV2 to TRBJ2-1, with D maybe TRBD1 (5 bases). The TCR sequence derives from a middle-aged man in good health and CMV-seropositive. Sequencing input: PBMCs. The CDR3 sequence is CASSEQGSYNEQFF. Here the CDR3 DNA reads TGTGCCAGCAGTGAACAGGGTTCGTACAATGAGCAGTTCTTC.